Below are 10 T cell receptor beta chains sequenced from a single sample in a study of blood T cell repertoires in COVID-19. The table came from immunoSEQ multiplex PCR; TCRdb's copy has only in-frame clones and leaves some out. The table has roughly 100,000 clones, about 88% seen once. Sequenced: peripheral blood. The origin of the receptors is a man in his forties or fifties with active or convalescent COVID-19.

V is TRBV3-1 (or the pseudogene TRBV3-2) and J is TRBJ2-2; the D is unclear. Trimming left V 1 base short and J 6 bases short, with 6 bases between. Germline V gives CDR1 LGHDT, CDR2 YNNKEL (reference sequence). CDR3 length: 13 residues. CDR3 sequence reads: CASSQAPAGELFF. In DNA, the CDR3 is TGTGCCAGCAGCCAAGCCCCCGCCGGGGAGCTGTTTTTT.

V and J are TRBV4-1 and TRBJ1-6; possibly TRBD1 for D (6 bases). CDR3 length: 16 residues. Germline V gene lookup returns CDR1 MGHRA and CDR2 YSYEKL. Trimming shortened V by 0 bases and J by 7 bases, and 13 bases separated the two germline ends. CDR3 region: CASSQDWVQGNSPLHF. The CDR3 nucleotides read TGCGCCAGCAGCCAAGATTGGGTGCAGGGGAATTCACCCCTCCACTTT.

V and J are TRBV28 and TRBJ1-3, with 8 bases matching TRBD1. Germline trimming cut 8 bases from V and 6 bases from J; bases unmatched to any gene: 18. CDR1 and CDR2 from the germline V gene are MDHEN and SYDVKM. The CDR3 has 17 amino acids. CDR3 coding DNA: TGTGCCAGCGGAACGACTAATCCGGGACAGGTTGTAAACACCATATATTTT. It codes for CASGTTNPGQVVNTIYF.

The V and J genes are TRBV6-2 or TRBV6-3 and TRBJ2-7; no clear D gene. The V gene's germline CDR1 is MNHEY and CDR2 SVGEGT. V lost 5 bases to trimming and J lost 3 bases, with 14 bases between them. This CDR3 contains 14 residues. CDR3 coding DNA: TGTGCCAGCAGTCCCCTACCCGACAACTACGAGCAGTACTTC. Protein: CASSPLPDNYEQYF.

This clone was counted between two and nine times. This chain uses TRBV2 with TRBJ2-1; D may be TRBD1 (6 bases). CDR3 size: 11 residues. Germline V gene data show CDR1 as SNHLY and CDR2 as FYNNEI. The V and J ends lost 7 bases and 8 bases respectively, with 9 bases between them. CDR3 residues: CASTAGDEQFF. In DNA form, the CDR3 reads TGTGCCAGCACGGCAGGGGATGAGCAGTTCTTC. Filled out from reference TRBV2 and TRBJ2-1, the complete variable domain reads EPEVTQTPSHQVTQMGQEVILRCVPISNHLYFYWYRQILGQKVEFLVSFYNNEISEKSEIFDDQFSVERPDGSNFTLKIRSTKLEDSAMYFCASTAGDEQFFGPGTRLTVL.

In this sample, this clone turned up a few times. CDR3 amino acids: CASSLGPTGYADTQYF. CDR3 in DNA: TGTGCCAGCAGCTTAGGCCCTACAGGGTACGCAGATACGCAGTATTTT. The chain combines TRBV13 with TRBJ2-3, with D possibly TRBD1 on 6 matching bases. The CDR3 has 16 residues. V was cut by 0 bases and J by 4 bases, with 14 bases left in between. In germline, CDR1 is PRHDT, CDR2 FYEKMQ (reference sequence).

The chain carries TRBV28 and TRBJ1-2; 11 bases fit TRBD1. V lost 6 bases and J lost 4; bases outside the gene matches: 10. The CDR3 spans 16 residues. In germline, CDR1 is MDHEN, CDR2 SYDVKM. CDR3 DNA: TGTGCCAGCAGCCGGATAAGGACAGGGGGCGGCTATGGCTACACCTTC. It yields the protein CASSRIRTGGGYGYTF.

This rearrangement joins TRBV9 to TRBJ1-5; no clear D gene. Germline CDR1 reads SGDLS; CDR2 reads YYNGEE. V was clipped by 3 bases and J by 0 bases, with 10 bases between them. This CDR3 comprises 15 residues. The CDR3: CASSEGSYSNQPQHF. The CDR3, as DNA: TGTGCCAGCAGCGAAGGGAGCTATAGCAATCAGCCCCAGCATTTT.

This rearrangement joins TRBV29-1 to TRBJ2-7; TRBD2 is a possible D gene (5 bases). In germline, CDR1 is SQVTM, CDR2 ANQGSEA. Trimming left V 4 bases short and J 2 bases short, with 9 bases between. The CDR3 runs 12 residues. CDR3 bases: TGCAGCGTTGTCCTAGCAGCCTACGAGCAGTACTTC. Amino acid sequence: CSVVLAAYEQYF.

This clone was recorded once. The chain couples TRBV27 to TRBJ2-2; TRBD2 agrees at 12 bases. Germline loops: CDR1 MNHEY, CDR2 SMNVEV (reference sequence). V lost 6 bases and J lost 5; bases outside the gene matches: 4. The CDR3 extends over 15 amino acids. The CDR3 DNA follows: TGTGCCAGCAGGATACTAGCGGGGGGAACCGGGGAGCTGTTTTTT. This encodes CASRILAGGTGELFF.